This T cell receptor (beta chain) was documented in a study of regulatory and conventional T cells in RAG deficiency. V was shortened by 1 base and J by 7 bases, with 13 bases between the two germline ends. CDR3 length equals 15 residues. Looked up from germline, CDR1 is LNHNV and CDR2 is YYDKDF (reference sequence). Broader study findings: In Omenn syndrome, sorted "Tregs" may be peripherally activated cells. RAG-deficient patients showed markedly lower Shannon entropy and higher Simpson indices than control T-cell subsets. Compared with controls, unique Treg TCR beta sequences dropped around 100-fold in Omenn syndrome and CID/AS.

Profiled with immunoSEQ multiplex PCR; TCRdb holds only in-frame clones, not every one. The sample includes around 29,000 clones, more than 90% seen only once; the top ten take roughly 0.32%. Genomic DNA came from blood conventional CD4+ T cells gated CD25-low CD127-high. A note on this clone: Its target is unknown.

Separately, the same data were catalogued under a study of regulatory T cells. This second study says: The PCR used 52 TRBV and 13 TRBJ primers.

Sequenced input: CD25- CD4+ T cells sorted from blood. The chain employs TRBV15 and TRBJ1-4, with D maybe TRBD1 (5 bases). This clonotype originated in a human donor in good health. In DNA, the CDR3 is TGTGCCACCAGCAGAGGGAGGGCAGGGAGTGAAAAACTGTTTTTT. Its translation is CATSRGRAGSEKLFF.